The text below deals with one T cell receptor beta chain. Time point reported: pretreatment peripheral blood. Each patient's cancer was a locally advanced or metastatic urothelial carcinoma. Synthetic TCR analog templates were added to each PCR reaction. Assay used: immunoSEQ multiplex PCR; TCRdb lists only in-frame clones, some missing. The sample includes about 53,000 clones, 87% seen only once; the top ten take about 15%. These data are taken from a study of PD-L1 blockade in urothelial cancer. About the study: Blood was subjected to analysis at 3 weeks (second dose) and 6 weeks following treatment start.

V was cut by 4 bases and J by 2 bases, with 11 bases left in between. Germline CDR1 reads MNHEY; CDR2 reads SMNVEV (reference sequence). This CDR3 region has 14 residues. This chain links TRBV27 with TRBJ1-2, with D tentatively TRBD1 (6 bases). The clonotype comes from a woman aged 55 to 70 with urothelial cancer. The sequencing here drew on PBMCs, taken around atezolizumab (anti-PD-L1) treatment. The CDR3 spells CASSSWGQNYGYTF. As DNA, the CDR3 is TGTGCCAGCAGTTCCTGGGGACAAAACTATGGCTACACCTTC.